This TCR beta chain was sequenced for a study of shared clonotypes between healthy human individuals (dated by TCRdb to about 2020). About the investigation overall: The cohort comprised a couple of women and a few men aged 18 to 49 years. For each donor, three plates each were used for CD4 naive and CD4 memory, two plates were used for CD8 naive, and one plate was used for CD8 memory. To estimate repertoire size and how much clonotypes are shared between individuals, the study performed deep sequencing of blood TCR repertoires from 4 to 6 healthy adults. Libraries were prepared and TCR repertoires were sequenced by different laboratories using diverse techniques, in order to increase sequencing depth and limit assay-specific biases. Between about 0.94 and 10 billion PBMCs per donor were obtained by leukapheresis. Broad study findings and their caveats: Estimated clonotype richness was generally larger for naive than for memory subsets. Higher generation probabilities were observed for clonotypes shared by all four sorted-subset donors than for non-shared clonotypes. Only blood was sampled, and tissue TCR repertoires likely differ from those in blood. Even with the large sequencing depth, rarefaction of the sorted-subset datasets indicated that sequencing was incomplete. Sharing across a few donors was observed for around 5% of naive CD4, under 4% of naive CD8, roughly 2.4% of memory CD4, and roughly 0.4% of memory CD8 clonotypes. Pairwise subsampling indicated that sequencing depth was expected to affect the degree of clonotype sharing among donors. The small number of donors limited the genetic and exposure-history diversity represented.

CDR1 and CDR2 (SGHDN, FVKESK) derive from the germline V gene. There are 17 amino acids in the CDR3, from cysteine to phenylalanine inclusive. The sequence is cut down to CDR3 DNA, 51 bases in frame from base 1. Trimmed from V: 3 bases; trimmed from J: 0 bases; junction bases lacking a gene match: 9. Donors were healthy HIV-negative adults with no recently reported acute infections or vaccinations. Only Caucasian adults living in Nashville, Tennessee, USA were represented among the donors. Magnetic negative selection was used to enrich CD4+ T cells, after which naive cells were positively selected on CD45RA and the negative fraction became the memory subset. Blood was obtained by leukapheresis, after which PBMCs were separated by Ficoll-Histopaque density gradient centrifugation and cryopreserved in liquid nitrogen vapor phase. Purity and quantity of every magnetically sorted T cell population were checked by analytical flow cytometry. Each sorted fraction had its genomic DNA isolated and then quantified by UV absorbance on a Nanodrop 2000c.

In regard to this clone: Its antigen is currently not known. No clone much larger than this one lies a single base away; base qualities are absent.

Using the deep immunoSEQ assay, multiplex PCR amplified TCR CDR3 regions from genomic DNA. Extracted genomic DNA from each cell subset was spread evenly across all wells of several immunoSEQ 96-well plates, with each plate serving as a replicate. For sorted subsets, approximately 190 ng of genomic DNA, equivalent to 25,000 to 35,000 T cell genomes, went into each replicate PCR. Purified libraries were measured with a Qubit 3.0 fluorometer, size-checked on a Bioanalyzer 2100, and measured again with the KAPA Library Quantification kit. A separate single-read 150-cycle Illumina NextSeq 550 flow cell was used to sequence each immunoSEQ 96-well plate. On the study's bioinformatics: Because the immunoSEQ output included only junctional sequences and no quality scores, the filtering could not be the same as the filtering used for full-length reads. To assign V/J genes and CDR3, sequences were annotated using PyIR, a Python wrapper for IgBLAST v1.9, with IMGT germline references. Reads were removed for weak V/J assignments (E-value above 1e-6), missing CDR3, stop codons, out-of-frame junctions, or ambiguous translated residues. V3J clonotypes were defined by identical inferred V gene, J gene, and CDR3 amino acid sequence. To compute the percentage overlap between repertoires, the number of shared unique clonotypes was divided by the size of the smaller repertoire. Richness of each repertoire was evaluated using RTK rarefaction, the Chao1 estimator, and Recon v2.1 estimates of unobserved clonotypes. For all TCRbeta clonotypes obtained by the gDNA method from a handful of donors, generation probabilities were computed with OLGA. TCRdb took over this immuneACCESS table, retaining in-frame rearrangements with V and J assigned. Such tables are incomplete; in checked studies, under half of the missing clones stem from an unresolved V gene, and the remainder is unexplained. V and J calls and clone size are given by that table; D and trimming were obtained from the DNA. The sample includes approximately 2,000,000 clones, with less than 95% observed a single time. Approximately 0.39% of the sample is taken by the ten largest.

Sequenced sample: naive CD4+ T cells from PBMCs. The sample's cell subset or site label is to be understood as: CD45RA+ positively selected. Recombination joined TRBV14 with TRBJ2-3; 7 junctional bases match TRBD2. The source is a man aged 18-30 years in good health. Some clones in this sample may be carry-over from other donors' samples. The CDR3: CASSHETSTTSTDTQYF. The DNA sequence is as follows: TGTGCCAGCAGCCATGAGACTAGCACCACTAGCACAGATACGCAGTATTTT.